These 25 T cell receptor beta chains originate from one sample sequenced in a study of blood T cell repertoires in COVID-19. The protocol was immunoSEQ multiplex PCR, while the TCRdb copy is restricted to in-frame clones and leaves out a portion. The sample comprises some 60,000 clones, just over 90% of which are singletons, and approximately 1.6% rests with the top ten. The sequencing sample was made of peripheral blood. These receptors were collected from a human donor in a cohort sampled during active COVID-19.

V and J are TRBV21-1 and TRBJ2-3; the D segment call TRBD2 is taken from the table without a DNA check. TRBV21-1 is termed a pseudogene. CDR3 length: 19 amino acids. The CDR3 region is CASSKPGASGKASTDTQYF. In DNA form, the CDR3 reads TGTGCCAGCAGCAAACCTGGGGCTAGCGGCAAAGCTAGCACAGATACGCAGTATTTT.

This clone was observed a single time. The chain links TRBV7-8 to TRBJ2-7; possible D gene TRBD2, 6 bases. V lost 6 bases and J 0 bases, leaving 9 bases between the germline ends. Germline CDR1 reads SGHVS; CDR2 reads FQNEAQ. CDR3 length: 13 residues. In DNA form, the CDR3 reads TGTGCCAGCAGGCTGGGGGGCTCCTACGAGCAGTACTTC. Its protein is CASRLGGSYEQYF.

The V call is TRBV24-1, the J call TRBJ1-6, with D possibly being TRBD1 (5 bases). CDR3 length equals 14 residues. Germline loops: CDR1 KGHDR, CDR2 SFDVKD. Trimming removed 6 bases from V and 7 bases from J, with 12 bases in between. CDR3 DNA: TGTGCCACCAGTAGGGGCGGAAGGAATTCACCCCTCCACTTT. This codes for CATSRGGRNSPLHF.

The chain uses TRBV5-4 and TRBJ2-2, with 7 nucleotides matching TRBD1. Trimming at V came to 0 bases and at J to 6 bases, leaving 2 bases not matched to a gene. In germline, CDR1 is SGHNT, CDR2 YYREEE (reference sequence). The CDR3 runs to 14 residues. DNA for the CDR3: TGTGCCAGCAGCTTGGGGCAGGGGGCCGGGGAGCTGTTTTTT. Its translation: CASSLGQGAGELFF. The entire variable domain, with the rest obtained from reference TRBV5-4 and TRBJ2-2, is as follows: ETGVTQSPTHLIKTRGQQVTLRCSSQSGHNTVSWYQQALGQGPQFIFQYYREEENGRGNFPPRFSGLQFPNYSSELNVNALELDDSALYLCASSLGQGAGELFFGEGSRLTVL.

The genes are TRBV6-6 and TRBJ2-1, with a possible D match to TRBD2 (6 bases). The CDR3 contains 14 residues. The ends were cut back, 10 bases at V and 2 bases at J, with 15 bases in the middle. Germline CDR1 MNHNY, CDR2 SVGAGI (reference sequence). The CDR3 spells CATLSGYTYNEQFF. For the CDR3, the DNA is TGTGCCACCCTTAGCGGATATACCTACAATGAGCAGTTCTTC.

This CDR3 reads CASSIDRPGHPNYGYTF. CDR3 nucleotides: TGTGCCAGTAGTATAGATCGCCCCGGACACCCTAACTATGGCTACACCTTC. The chain combines TRBV19 with TRBJ1-2; a weak D match, TRBD1 (5 bases). The CDR3 consists of 17 residues. Germline V gene data show CDR1 as LNHDA and CDR2 as SQIVND (reference sequence). V lost 0 bases to trimming and J lost 0 bases, with 14 bases between them.

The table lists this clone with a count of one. The CDR3 loop is CASSQKTGGGEQFF. The CDR3 bases are TGTGCCAGCAGCCAAAAAACAGGGGGTGGTGAGCAGTTCTTC. The chain is built from TRBV14 and TRBJ2-1; TRBD1 matches at 8 bases. Germline V gives CDR1 SGHDN, CDR2 FVKESK. With 2 bases clipped from V and 9 bases from J, the junction kept 6 bases outside the gene matches. The CDR3 loop spans 14 amino acids.

The CDR3 DNA reads as TGTGCCACCAGTGATGTGGACAGGTCAGAGACCCAGTACTTC. Protein product: CATSDVDRSETQYF. The chain employs TRBV24-1 and TRBJ2-5, with 7 nucleotides matching TRBD1. Germline assignment: CDR1 KGHDR and CDR2 SFDVKD. V was clipped by 3 bases and J by 4 bases; unmatched bases: 4. The CDR3 runs to 14 residues.

DNA for the CDR3: TGTGCCAGCAGCTTGGTGCAGGGGGATGGTGAGCAGTACTTC. Translation: CASSLVQGDGEQYF. The rearrangement links TRBV5-4 to TRBJ2-7, with TRBD1 matching 7 bases. The V gene's germline CDR1 is SGHNT and CDR2 YYREEE (reference sequence). CDR3 size: 14 residues. The J segment lost 7 bases and the V segment lost 0 bases, leaving 7 bases of the junction unmatched.

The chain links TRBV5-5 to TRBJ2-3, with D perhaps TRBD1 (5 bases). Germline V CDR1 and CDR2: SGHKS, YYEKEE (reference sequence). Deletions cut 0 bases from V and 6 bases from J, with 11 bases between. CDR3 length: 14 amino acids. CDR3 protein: CASSLVQGKDTQYF. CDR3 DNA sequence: TGTGCCAGCAGCTTGGTTCAGGGCAAGGATACGCAGTATTTT.

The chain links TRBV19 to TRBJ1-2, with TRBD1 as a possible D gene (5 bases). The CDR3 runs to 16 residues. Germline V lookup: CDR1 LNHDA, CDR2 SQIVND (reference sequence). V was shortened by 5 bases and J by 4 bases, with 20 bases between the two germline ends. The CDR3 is CASSPPGVGGIYGYTF. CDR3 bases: TGTGCCAGTAGTCCTCCGGGGGTTGGGGGAATCTATGGCTACACCTTC.

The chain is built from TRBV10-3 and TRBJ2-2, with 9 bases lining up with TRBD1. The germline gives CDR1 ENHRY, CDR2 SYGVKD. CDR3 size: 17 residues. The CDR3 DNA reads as TGTGCGCCACCCGACAGGGGGTATCTTCCCCGAGCTGGGGAGCTGTTTTTT. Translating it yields CAPPDRGYLPRAGELFF.

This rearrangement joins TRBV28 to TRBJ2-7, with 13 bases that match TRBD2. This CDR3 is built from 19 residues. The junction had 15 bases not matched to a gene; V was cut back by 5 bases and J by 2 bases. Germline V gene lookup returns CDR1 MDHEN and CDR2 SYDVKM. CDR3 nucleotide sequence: TGTGCCAGCAGTCCCGCGGGACAGCCAACTAGCGGGAGGGCCTACGAGCAGTACTTC. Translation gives CASSPAGQPTSGRAYEQYF.

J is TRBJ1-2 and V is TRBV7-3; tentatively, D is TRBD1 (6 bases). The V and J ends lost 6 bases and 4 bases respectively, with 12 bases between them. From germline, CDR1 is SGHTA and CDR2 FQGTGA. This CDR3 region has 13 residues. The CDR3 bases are TGTGCCAGCAGTCACAGGGAGGGCTATGGCTACACCTTC. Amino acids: CASSHREGYGYTF.

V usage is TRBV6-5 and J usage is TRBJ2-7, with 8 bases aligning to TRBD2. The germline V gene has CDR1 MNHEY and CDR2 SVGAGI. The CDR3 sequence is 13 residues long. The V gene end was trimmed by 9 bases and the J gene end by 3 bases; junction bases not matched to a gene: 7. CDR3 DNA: TGTGCCAGTACACCGGCGGGAGGCTACGAGCAGTACTTC. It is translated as CASTPAGGYEQYF.

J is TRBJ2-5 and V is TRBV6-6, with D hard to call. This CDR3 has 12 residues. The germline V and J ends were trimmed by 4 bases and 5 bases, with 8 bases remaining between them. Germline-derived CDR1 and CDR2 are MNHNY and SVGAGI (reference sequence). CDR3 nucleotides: TGTGCCAGCAGTTCCACATTCGAGACCCAGTACTTC. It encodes CASSSTFETQYF.

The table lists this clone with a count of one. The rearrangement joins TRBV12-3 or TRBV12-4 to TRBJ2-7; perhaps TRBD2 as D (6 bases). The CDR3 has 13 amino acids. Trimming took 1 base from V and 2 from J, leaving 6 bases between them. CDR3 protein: CASSLGEAYEQYF. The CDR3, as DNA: TGTGCCAGCAGTTTAGGGGAGGCCTACGAGCAGTACTTC.

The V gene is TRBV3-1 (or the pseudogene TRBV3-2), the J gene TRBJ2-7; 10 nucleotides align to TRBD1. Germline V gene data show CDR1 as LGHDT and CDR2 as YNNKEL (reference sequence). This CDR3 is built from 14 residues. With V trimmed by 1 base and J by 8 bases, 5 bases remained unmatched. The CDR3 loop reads CASSQGGQGRKQYF. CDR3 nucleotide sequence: TGTGCCAGCAGCCAAGGGGGACAGGGGAGAAAGCAGTACTTC.

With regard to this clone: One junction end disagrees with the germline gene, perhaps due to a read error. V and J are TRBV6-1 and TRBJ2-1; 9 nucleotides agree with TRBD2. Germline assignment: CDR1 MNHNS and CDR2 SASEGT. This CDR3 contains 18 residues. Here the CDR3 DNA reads TGTGCCAGCAGTGAAACCCTACACGTTTTTATAGTAGCGGGAGAGGGGGTCTTC. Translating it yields CASSETLHVFIVAGEGVF.

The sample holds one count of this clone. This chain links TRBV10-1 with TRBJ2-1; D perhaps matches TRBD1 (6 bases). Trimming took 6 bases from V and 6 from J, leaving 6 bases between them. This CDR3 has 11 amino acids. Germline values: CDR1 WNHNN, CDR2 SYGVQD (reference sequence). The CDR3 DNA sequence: TGCGCCAGCAGCAGGGGCAATGAGCAGTTCTTC. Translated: CASSRGNEQFF.

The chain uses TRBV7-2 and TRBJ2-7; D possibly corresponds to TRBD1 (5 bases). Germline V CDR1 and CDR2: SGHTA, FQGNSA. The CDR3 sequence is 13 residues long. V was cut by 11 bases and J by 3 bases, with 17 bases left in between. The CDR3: CADVGQKLYEQYF. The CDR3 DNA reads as TGTGCCGATGTAGGACAAAAACTCTACGAGCAGTACTTC.

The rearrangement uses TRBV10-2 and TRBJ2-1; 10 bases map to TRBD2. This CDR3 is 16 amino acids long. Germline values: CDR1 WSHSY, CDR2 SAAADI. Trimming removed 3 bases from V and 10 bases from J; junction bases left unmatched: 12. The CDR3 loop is CASSDGSGRGQWEQFF. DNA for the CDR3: TGCGCCAGCAGTGATGGCAGCGGGAGGGGTCAATGGGAGCAGTTCTTC.

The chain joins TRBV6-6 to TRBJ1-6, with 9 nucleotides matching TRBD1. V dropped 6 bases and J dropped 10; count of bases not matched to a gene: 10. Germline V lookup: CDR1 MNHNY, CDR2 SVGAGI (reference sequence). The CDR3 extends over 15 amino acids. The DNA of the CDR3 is TGTGCCAGCAGCGAACCGGGACAGGGAGAGTCACCCCTCCACTTT. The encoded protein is CASSEPGQGESPLHF.

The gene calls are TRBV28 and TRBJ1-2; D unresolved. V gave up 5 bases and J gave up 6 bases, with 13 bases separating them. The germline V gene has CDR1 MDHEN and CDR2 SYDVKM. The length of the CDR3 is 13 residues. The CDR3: CASSPYETNGYTF. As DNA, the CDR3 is TGTGCCAGCAGTCCATATGAGACAAATGGCTACACCTTC.

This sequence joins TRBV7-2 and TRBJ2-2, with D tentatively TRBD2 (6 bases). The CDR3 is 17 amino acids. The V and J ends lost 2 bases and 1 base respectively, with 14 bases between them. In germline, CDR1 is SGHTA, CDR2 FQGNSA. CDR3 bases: TGTGCCAGCAGCTTAATTGGTTTAGCGGTGAACACCGGGGAGCTGTTTTTT. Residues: CASSLIGLAVNTGELFF.